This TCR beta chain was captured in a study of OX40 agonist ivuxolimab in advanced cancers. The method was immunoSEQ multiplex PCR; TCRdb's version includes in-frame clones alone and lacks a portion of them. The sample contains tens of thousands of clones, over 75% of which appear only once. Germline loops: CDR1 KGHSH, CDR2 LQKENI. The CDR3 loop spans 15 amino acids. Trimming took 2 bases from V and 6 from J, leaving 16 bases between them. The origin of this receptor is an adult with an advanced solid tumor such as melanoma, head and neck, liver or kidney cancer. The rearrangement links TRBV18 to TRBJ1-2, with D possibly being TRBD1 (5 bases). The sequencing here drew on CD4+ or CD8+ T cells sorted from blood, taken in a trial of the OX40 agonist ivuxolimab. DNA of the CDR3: TGTGCCAGCTCACCATCGACAGAGATGGTACATGGCTACACCTTC. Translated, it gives CASSPSTEMVHGYTF.